This TCR beta chain was identified during a study of T cells after yellow fever vaccination. General observations from the study: The booster response re-showed most primary clones: around 97% CD4, roughly 91% CD8.

A remark on this clonotype: Its antigen remains unknown.

Conversion of TCR transcripts into cDNA relied on 5'RACE template switching, which added a universal primer site and UMIs. One entry per CDR3 protein, called by TCRdb with MiXCR from the 5' RACE reads. The sample records some 300,000 distinct CDR3 sequences, 7.5% to 9% being singletons. The CDR3 has 17 residues. J gave up 2 bases and V 5 bases, and 11 bases lay outside the gene matches. Germline CDR1 MNHNY, CDR2 SVGAGI (reference sequence). This sequence joins TRBV6-6 and TRBJ1-2, with TRBD1 matching 10 bases. This specimen was CD4+ T cells sorted from PBMCs, taken 5 days after the yellow fever booster vaccination. The receptor's source is a man younger than 35 who received the YFV17D yellow fever vaccine. The CDR3 spells CASSPHQDRGLNYGYTF. In DNA, the CDR3 is TGTGCCAGCAGTCCACATCAAGACAGGGGGCTGAACTATGGCTACACCTTC.